A selection of T cell receptor beta chains follows, all from one sample in a study of Ad26.COV2.S vaccination and SARS-CoV-2 variants. Assay used: immunoSEQ multiplex PCR; TCRdb lists only in-frame clones, some missing. The table lists hundreds of thousands of clones, around 84% of them singletons. Sequencing used peripheral blood, obtained in a trial of Ad26.COV2.S vaccine versus placebo. The source of these receptors is a person aged 18-60 years who received the Ad26.COV2.S COVID-19 vaccine or a placebo. CDR3s include the opening cysteine and the closing phenylalanine or tryptophan. The D gene is left open where the match is weak. Some rows mark clone size as missing; the rest say once, few, many or name a class of expanded clone.

D gene	V gene	J gene	clone size	CDR3 protein	CDR3 DNA
-	TRBV16	TRBJ1-2	few	CASSQLPYGYTF	TGTGCCAGCAGCCAGTTACCGTATGGCTACACCTTC
-	TRBV30	TRBJ1-2	-	CAWGVGLGYTF	TGTGCCTGGGGGGTGGGCTTAGGCTACACCTTC
-	TRBV6-6	TRBJ1-5	-	CASSPQEQPQHF	TGTGCCAGCAGCCCCCAGGAGCAGCCCCAGCATTTT
-	TRBV28	TRBJ1-5	-	CASRFETDSYLGGNQPQHF	TGTGCCAGCAGGTTCGAGACCGACAGTTACCTCGGTGGCAATCAGCCCCAGCATTTT
TRBD2	TRBV6-5	TRBJ2-3	-	CASSLAGVKDTQYF	TGTGCCAGCAGTTTAGCGGGAGTAAAAGATACGCAGTATTTT
TRBD2	TRBV24-1	TRBJ2-3	-	CATSDRSRGGVDTQYF	TGTGCCACCAGTGATAGATCCCGGGGGGGCGTAGATACGCAGTATTTT
-	TRBV5-4	TRBJ2-5	-	CASSLGGREETQYF	TGTGCCAGCAGCTTGGGCGGCAGGGAAGAGACCCAGTACTTC
-	TRBV4-3	TRBJ2-7	-	CASSQDRKGIEQYF	TGCGCCAGCAGCCAAGATCGTAAAGGGATCGAGCAGTACTTC
-	TRBV7-2	TRBJ2-7	once	CASSFDGTYEQYF	TGTGCCAGCAGCTTCGACGGAACCTACGAGCAGTACTTC
TRBD1	TRBV7-2	TRBJ2-7	once	CASSLRDRVEQYF	TGTGCCAGCAGCTTAAGGGACAGGGTTGAGCAGTACTTC
-	TRBV7-8	TRBJ2-1	-	CASSLASSGVGVNEQFF	TGTGCCAGCAGCTTAGCTTCTTCCGGTGTCGGGGTCAATGAGCAGTTCTTC
TRBD1	TRBV7-6	TRBJ1-4	once	CASSLGQGGNEKLFF	TGTGCCAGCAGCCTAGGACAGGGGGGAAATGAAAAACTGTTTTTT
TRBD2	TRBV27	TRBJ2-1	-	CASSSGGRMSSYNEQFF	TGTGCCAGCAGTTCGGGAGGGCGGATGAGCTCCTACAATGAGCAGTTCTTC
-	TRBV5-1	TRBJ2-3	once	CASRLGHEGRTGTDTQYF	TGCGCCAGCAGACTTGGACATGAGGGACGGACGGGTACAGATACGCAGTATTTT
-	TRBV6-5	TRBJ1-1	-	CASRRNRDTEAFF	TGTGCCAGCCGCCGGAACCGGGACACTGAAGCTTTCTTT
TRBD1	TRBV6-5	TRBJ2-3	-	CASRTGTGFTDTQYF	TGTGCCAGCAGAACCGGGACAGGATTCACAGATACGCAGTATTTT
TRBD1	TRBV10-2	TRBJ1-4	-	CASSYDRGANEKLFF	TGCGCCAGCAGTTATGACAGGGGGGCTAATGAAAAACTGTTTTTT
TRBD2	TRBV3-1/TRBV3-2	TRBJ2-7	-	CASSQRPGLAGSHEQYF	TGTGCCAGCAGCCAAAGGCCCGGACTAGCGGGAAGCCACGAGCAGTACTTC
TRBD2	TRBV14	TRBJ2-7	-	CASSQEPSGRTLGEQYF	TGTGCCAGCAGCCAAGAACCCAGCGGGAGGACCCTGGGAGAGCAGTACTTC
TRBD2	TRBV7-7	TRBJ2-3	-	CASSPRLQRGALAADTQYF	TGTGCTAGCAGCCCTCGACTGCAGCGGGGGGCCCTCGCGGCAGATACGCAGTATTTT
-	TRBV4-1	TRBJ2-3	-	CASSQEGRDTDTQYF	TGCGCCAGCAGCCAAGAGGGCAGAGACACAGATACGCAGTATTTT
-	TRBV7-9	TRBJ2-5	-	CASTYLGGPVGETQYF	TGTGCCAGCACCTACCTCGGAGGGCCGGTTGGGGAGACCCAGTACTTC
-	TRBV29-1	TRBJ2-3	-	CSVDRDTDTQYF	TGCAGCGTTGACAGGGACACAGATACGCAGTATTTT
TRBD2	TRBV7-2	TRBJ2-1	-	CASSFMAGGAGRFF	TGTGCCAGCAGCTTTATGGCGGGAGGCGCCGGTCGGTTCTTC
-	TRBV6-2/TRBV6-3	TRBJ1-6	-	CASSYGQSSYNSPLHF	TGTGCCAGCAGTTACGGTCAGAGCTCCTATAATTCACCCCTCCACTTT
TRBD2	TRBV27	TRBJ2-2	-	CAVSYGRGAGELFF	TGTGCCGTTAGTTACGGGAGGGGGGCCGGGGAGCTGTTTTTT
TRBD2	TRBV5-6	TRBJ2-7	-	CASSLGGRVEQYF	TGTGCCAGCAGCTTGGGTGGGAGGGTTGAGCAGTACTTC
TRBD1	TRBV28	TRBJ1-2	-	CASSAQGLSNYGYTF	TGTGCCAGCAGTGCACAGGGGTTGAGTAACTATGGCTACACCTTC
TRBD2	TRBV10-3	TRBJ2-5	once	CAIRGTSGSEETQYF	TGTGCCATCAGGGGGACTAGCGGGAGTGAAGAGACCCAGTACTTC
-	TRBV7-9	TRBJ2-5	once	CASSPGQNPTETQYF	TGTGCCAGCAGCCCGGGCCAAAACCCCACAGAGACCCAGTACTTC
-	TRBV29-1	TRBJ1-1	-	CRGQQGRGTEAFF	TGCAGAGGGCAACAGGGTCGGGGCACTGAAGCTTTCTTT
-	TRBV7-2	TRBJ1-5	once	CASSLDSSNQPQHF	TGTGCCAGCAGCCTGGACAGTAGCAATCAGCCCCAGCATTTT
-	TRBV4-1	TRBJ2-2	-	CASSPPVNTGELFF	TGCGCCAGCAGCCCACCGGTGAACACCGGGGAGCTGTTTTTT
TRBD2	TRBV6-6	TRBJ2-3	-	CASSYGLAGYSDTQYF	TGTGCCAGCAGTTACGGACTAGCGGGATACTCAGATACGCAGTATTTT
TRBD1	TRBV24-1	TRBJ2-5	-	CATSSTGAETQYF	TGTGCCACCAGTTCGACAGGGGCAGAGACCCAGTACTTC
-	TRBV2	TRBJ1-1	once	CASSGQASQAEAFF	TGTGCCAGCAGTGGCCAGGCGAGCCAGGCTGAGGCTTTCTTT
TRBD2	TRBV24-1	TRBJ2-3	-	CATSDPGLAGHTDTQYF	TGTGCCACCAGTGATCCCGGACTAGCGGGACATACAGATACGCAGTATTTT
-	TRBV6-1	TRBJ1-5	few	CASSETGDQPQHF	TGTGCCAGCAGTGAGACAGGAGATCAGCCCCAGCATTTT
-	TRBV6-2/TRBV6-3	TRBJ1-1	-	CASSPQGIAPEAFF	TGTGCCAGCAGCCCACAGGGAATAGCGCCTGAAGCTTTCTTT
-	TRBV5-1	TRBJ2-1	-	CASSLEATYNEQFF	TGCGCCAGCAGCTTGGAAGCAACCTACAATGAGCAGTTCTTC
TRBD1	TRBV19	TRBJ2-7	-	CASSVQGYYEQYF	TGTGCCAGTAGTGTACAGGGGTACTACGAGCAGTACTTC